Listed below are T cell receptor beta chains from one sample, sequenced in a study of blood T cell repertoires in COVID-19. The data were produced by immunoSEQ multiplex PCR, yet TCRdb's version contains in-frame clones alone and is incomplete. In the table there are 150,000 to 250,000 clones, 82% of which are singletons. Sequenced sample: PBMCs or T cells enriched from blood (not recorded which). Source of these receptors: a man between 35 and 55 years old who had recovered from COVID-19. CDR3s include the opening cysteine and the closing phenylalanine or tryptophan. A D gene is named only where the DNA matches it firmly. Size is stated for part of the rows, as once, few or many counts, or as a class when the clone is expanded.

j_call	v_call	clone_size	d_call	cdr3_aa	cdr3_nt
TRBJ1-2	TRBV5-6	-	-	CASSLGSQRGYTF	TGTGCCAGCAGCTTGGGGAGCCAAAGAGGCTACACCTTC
TRBJ2-7	TRBV7-9	-	-	CASTLRDTPSHEQYF	TGTGCCAGCACCCTACGGGACACCCCTTCGCACGAGCAGTACTTC
TRBJ1-2	TRBV5-4	-	TRBD1	CASSRQGNYGYTF	TGTGCCAGCAGCAGACAGGGGAACTATGGCTACACCTTC
TRBJ2-5	TRBV6-5	-	TRBD1	CASTSTGGETQYF	TGTGCCAGCACATCGACAGGGGGGGAGACCCAGTACTTC
TRBJ1-1	TRBV4-3	-	-	CASSQEGSMNTEAFF	TGCGCCAGCAGCCAAGAGGGCAGTATGAACACTGAAGCTTTCTTT
TRBJ1-5	TRBV13	-	-	CASSDGGFGQPQHF	TGTGCCAGCAGCGACGGAGGGTTTGGTCAGCCCCAGCATTTT
TRBJ2-7	TRBV4-3	-	-	CASSQDLAGRSYEQYF	TGCGCCAGCAGCCAAGATCTTGCGGGACGCTCCTACGAGCAGTACTTC
TRBJ1-3	TRBV19	-	TRBD1	CASTLEGARSGNTIYF	TGTGCCAGTACTCTTGAGGGGGCAAGATCTGGAAACACCATATATTTT
TRBJ1-1	TRBV20-1	-	-	CSASPQMNTEAFF	TGCAGTGCTAGTCCTCAGATGAACACTGAAGCTTTCTTT
TRBJ2-7	TRBV7-9	-	-	CASSTSGTPYEQYF	TGTGCCAGCAGCACCTCCGGGACTCCCTACGAGCAGTACTTC
TRBJ2-1	TRBV6-5	-	-	CASSSAGGYNEQFF	TGTGCCAGCAGTTCCGCCGGGGGATACAATGAGCAGTTCTTC
TRBJ2-4	TRBV28	-	TRBD2	CASRGEAGVKNIQYF	TGTGCCAGCAGAGGAGAGGCGGGAGTCAAAAACATTCAGTACTTC
TRBJ2-7	TRBV9	-	-	CASSVEVAPGNYEQYF	TGTGCCAGCAGCGTAGAAGTAGCCCCGGGGAACTACGAGCAGTACTTC
TRBJ2-2	TRBV6-4	once	TRBD1	CASSPGTGHTGELFF	TGTGCCAGCAGTCCAGGGACAGGGCACACCGGGGAGCTGTTTTTT
TRBJ1-2	TRBV4-1	-	-	CASSQPGRGLFGYTF	TGCGCCAGCAGCCAACCAGGACGGGGTTTGTTTGGCTACACCTTC
TRBJ1-6	TRBV10-3	-	-	CAISRYQNNSPLHF	TGTGCCATCAGCCGATATCAGAATAATTCACCCCTCCACTTT
TRBJ2-1	TRBV2	-	-	CASNSEGYNEQFF	TGTGCCAGCAATAGTGAGGGTTACAATGAGCAGTTCTTC
TRBJ1-6	TRBV27	-	-	CASKPDSPSSPLHF	TGTGCCAGCAAACCCGACAGCCCCAGTTCACCCCTCCACTTT
TRBJ2-3	TRBV6-5	-	TRBD2	CASRSSGSRTDTQYF	TGTGCCAGCAGATCCAGCGGGAGTCGGACAGATACGCAGTATTTT
TRBJ2-7	TRBV27	-	-	CASRLRQRKPYEQYF	TGTGCCAGCAGGTTACGACAGAGGAAACCTTACGAGCAGTACTTC
TRBJ1-1	TRBV14	-	-	CASSQVIRGQAFF	TGTGCCAGCAGCCAAGTGATCAGGGGACAAGCTTTCTTT
TRBJ1-5	TRBV6-2/TRBV6-3	-	TRBD1	CASSYPRPRTGDVRNQPQHF	TGTGCCAGCAGTTACCCCCGGCCGCGAACAGGGGATGTTCGTAATCAGCCCCAGCATTTT
TRBJ1-2	TRBV7-3	-	-	CASSPVSGDGYTF	TGTGCCAGCAGCCCTGTATCAGGGGATGGCTACACCTTC
TRBJ2-7	TRBV9	-	TRBD1	CASSVGTGGPYEQYF	TGTGCCAGCAGCGTTGGGACAGGGGGCCCCTACGAGCAGTACTTC
TRBJ1-4	TRBV2	-	-	CASSEGVGGAGEKLFF	TGTGCCAGCAGCGAGGGGGTCGGTGGGGCTGGGGAAAAACTGTTTTTT
TRBJ2-4	TRBV2	-	-	CASSDSGQLAKNIQYF	TGTGCCAGCAGTGATTCAGGCCAGCTAGCCAAAAACATTCAGTACTTC
TRBJ1-4	TRBV6-5	-	-	CASSYGGMSEKLFF	TGTGCCAGCAGTTACGGGGGGATGAGTGAAAAACTGTTTTTT
TRBJ1-1	TRBV19	-	TRBD1	CASSIDPVWDGKGATEAFF	TGTGCCAGTAGTATAGATCCGGTTTGGGACGGTAAGGGGGCCACTGAAGCTTTCTTT
TRBJ2-4	TRBV27	-	-	CASSRTFLAKNIQYF	TGTGCCAGCAGCCGGACATTTCTAGCCAAAAACATTCAGTACTTC
TRBJ1-1	TRBV5-1	-	TRBD1	CASHPAEQGAYTEAFF	TGCGCCAGTCATCCAGCAGAACAGGGGGCATACACTGAAGCTTTCTTT
TRBJ1-2	TRBV11-2	-	-	CASSLDRAGAYGYTF	TGTGCCAGCAGCTTAGATCGGGCAGGGGCGTATGGCTACACCTTC
TRBJ1-1	TRBV6-5	once	-	CASSRQGSTEAFF	TGTGCCAGCAGCAGGCAGGGGAGCACTGAAGCTTTCTTT
TRBJ1-4	TRBV5-1	few	-	CASSLYRAGGGEKLFF	TGCGCCAGCAGCTTGTACAGGGCCGGTGGTGGTGAAAAACTGTTTTTT
TRBJ2-7	TRBV4-3	-	-	CASSQGLVAREQYF	TGCGCCAGCAGCCAAGGGCTGGTAGCTCGCGAGCAGTACTTC
TRBJ1-2	TRBV19	-	TRBD1	CASFGQVENGYTF	TGTGCCAGCTTTGGACAGGTCGAGAATGGCTACACCTTC
TRBJ1-1	TRBV18	once	-	CASSPPGGVGGAFF	TGTGCCAGCTCACCACCTGGCGGGGTGGGCGGAGCTTTCTTT
TRBJ2-2	TRBV20-1	-	-	CSASKLNTGELFF	TGCAGTGCTAGTAAACTGAACACCGGGGAGCTGTTTTTT
TRBJ1-1	TRBV5-1	-	-	CASSLSGGGSGVNTEAFF	TGCGCCAGCAGCTTGAGCGGGGGCGGGTCGGGGGTGAACACTGAAGCTTTCTTT
TRBJ1-1	TRBV4-3	-	-	CASSQDIDSRQNTEAFF	TGCGCCAGCAGCCAAGATATTGACAGCAGGCAGAACACTGAAGCTTTCTTT
TRBJ1-2	TRBV7-8	-	TRBD1	CASSQGQDYGYTF	TGTGCCAGCAGCCAAGGACAGGACTATGGCTACACCTTC
TRBJ1-5	TRBV7-9	-	TRBD1	CASSLGQGGQPQHF	TGTGCCAGCAGCTTAGGTCAGGGGGGCCAGCCCCAGCATTTT
TRBJ1-2	TRBV25-1	-	TRBD1	CASSNPGGVYGYTF	TGTGCCAGCAGTAACCCAGGGGGCGTCTATGGCTACACCTTC
TRBJ2-7	TRBV11-2	-	-	CASTQTGVSSYEQYF	TGTGCCAGCACCCAAACGGGGGTAAGCTCCTACGAGCAGTACTTC
TRBJ2-1	TRBV29-1	-	TRBD2	CSVHTSGRASEQFF	TGCAGCGTCCACACTAGCGGGAGGGCCTCTGAGCAGTTCTTC
TRBJ2-7	TRBV7-3	-	-	CASSPSPGTYEQYF	TGTGCCAGCAGCCCAAGTCCTGGCACCTACGAGCAGTACTTC
TRBJ2-2	TRBV29-1	-	TRBD2	CSVVGLAGLNTGELFF	TGCAGCGTGGTAGGATTAGCGGGATTGAACACCGGGGAGCTGTTTTTT
TRBJ2-3	TRBV24-1	-	TRBD2	CATSGKLAGYTDTQYF	TGTGCCACCAGTGGTAAACTAGCGGGATACACAGATACGCAGTATTTT
TRBJ2-2	TRBV5-1	-	-	CASSLEGGSGTGELFF	TGCGCCAGCAGCTTGGAAGGGGGATCCGGCACCGGGGAGCTGTTTTTT
TRBJ1-5	TRBV9	-	TRBD1	CASSPGTQGNQPQHF	TGTGCCAGCAGTCCCGGGACACAGGGGAATCAGCCCCAGCATTTT
TRBJ2-7	TRBV28	-	-	CASSPGQTYEQYF	TGTGCCAGCAGTCCAGGACAGACCTACGAGCAGTACTTC
TRBJ2-1	TRBV2	-	TRBD2	CASRPGLAGYNEQFF	TGTGCCAGCAGGCCCGGACTAGCGGGATACAATGAGCAGTTCTTC
TRBJ2-3	TRBV7-2	-	-	CASSLGSAGTSTDTQYF	TGTGCCAGCAGCCTCGGCTCCGCTGGGACTAGCACAGATACGCAGTATTTT
TRBJ1-2	TRBV27	-	TRBD1	CASRRTGGHGYTF	TGTGCCAGCAGAAGGACAGGGGGCCATGGCTACACCTTC
TRBJ1-1	TRBV4-3	-	TRBD1	CASSQDRSGGYTEAFF	TGCGCCAGCAGCCAAGATCGGTCAGGGGGCTACACTGAAGCTTTCTTT